The sequence of this T cell receptor (beta chain) was determined in a study of T-cell reconstitution after alpha-beta-depleted transplantation in children. This CDR3 is built from 14 residues. The TCRbeta library was prepared with unique molecular identifiers. In TCRdb, the PCR reads were re-called with MiXCR into one record per CDR3 protein. The repertoire consists of 450,000 to 600,000 distinct CDR3 sequences, with around 17% occurring once and the leading ten covering 3% to 3.5%. The sample here was PBMCs from the stem cell graft donor, taken from the stem cell graft. This clonotype was sampled from a human donor who donated a stem cell graft to a child with acute lymphoblastic leukemia. This chain links TRBV21-1 with TRBJ2-7. TRBV21-1 is noted as a pseudogene. CDR3 loop: CASRNRSGPYEQYF. CDR3 nucleotides: TGTGCCAGCAGGAATCGGTCAGGGCCCTACGAGCAGTACTTC.